The next 32 T cell receptor beta chains were all read from a single sample in a study of cytomegalovirus exposure and HLA in healthy donors (dated by TCRdb to about 2017). Libraries were prepared through the immunoSEQ multiplex PCR assay. For the multiplex PCR, a mixture combining 60 forward primers for TCR Vbeta segments and 13 reverse primers for TCR Jbeta segments was used. TCRdb obtained this table from immuneACCESS and retained in-frame rearrangements with V and J assigned. These tables miss some clones; where compared with another copy, unresolved V genes account for less than half of the shortfall, and the remainder is unexplained. For this sample the table gives about 140,000 clones, of which 61% were detected only once. The top ten hold roughly 1.8% of the sample. Sequenced: PBMCs. The receptors here all came from a male donor in good health and CMV-seronegative.

This chain connects TRBV6-5 to TRBJ2-7, with 9 nucleotides matching TRBD1. The length of the CDR3 is 15 residues. CDR1 and CDR2 from the germline V gene are MNHEY and SVGAGI. V was pared by 0 bases and J by 2 bases, with 2 bases of the junction left unmatched. The CDR3 nucleotides read TGTGCCAGCAGTTACTCCAGGACAGGGGCCTACGAGCAGTACTTC. Translated: CASSYSRTGAYEQYF.

This clone was counted only a few times. The CDR3, as DNA: TGTGCCAGCAGTGGCAGGGGGGAATCACCCCTCCACTTT. Protein product: CASSGRGESPLHF. The chain carries TRBV2 and TRBJ1-6; 7 bases align to TRBD1. The CDR3 contains 13 residues. Germline assignment: CDR1 SNHLY and CDR2 FYNNEI. The ends lost 4 bases at V and 10 bases at J; junction bases unmatched: 4.

The chain links TRBV30 to TRBJ2-3; D gene uncertain. V was shortened by 0 bases and J by 1 base, with 11 bases between the two germline ends. The CDR3 is 15 amino acids. Germline V lookup: CDR1 GTSNPN, CDR2 SVGIG (reference sequence). This CDR3 reads CAWSVTRWGTDTQYF. CDR3 nucleotide sequence: TGTGCCTGGAGTGTAACCAGGTGGGGCACAGATACGCAGTATTTT.

This rearrangement joins TRBV5-1 to TRBJ2-1; 7 bases agree with TRBD1. There are 13 residues in the CDR3. The V and J ends lost 3 bases and 4 bases, in that order; junction bases with no gene match: 1. CDR1 and CDR2 from the germline V gene are SGHRS and YFSETQ. CDR3 in amino acids: CASSSDRYNEQFF. CDR3 nucleotides: TGCGCCAGCAGCTCGGACAGGTACAATGAGCAGTTCTTC.

V is TRBV6-5 and J is TRBJ1-2; TRBD1 matches 8 bases. J lost 6 bases, V lost 0 bases, and 3 bases had no gene match. Germline V gene sequence: CDR1 MNHEY, CDR2 SVGAGI. This CDR3 has 14 amino acids. The CDR3 DNA reads TGTGCCAGCAGTTACTCGACAGGGGACAATGGCTACACCTTC. Its protein is CASSYSTGDNGYTF.

The chain couples TRBV28 to TRBJ2-7, with D maybe TRBD1 (5 bases). Deletions cut 4 bases from V and 3 bases from J, with 10 bases between. The CDR3 totals 13 residues. The germline gives CDR1 MDHEN, CDR2 SYDVKM. CDR3 nucleotides: TGTGCCAGCAGTTGGACAAGAAACTACGAGCAGTACTTC. Its translation is CASSWTRNYEQYF.

This chain joins TRBV7-2 and TRBJ1-2, with unresolved D. Trimming pared 1 base from V and 4 bases from J, leaving 13 bases between. Germline V gene lookup returns CDR1 SGHTA and CDR2 FQGNSA. The length of the CDR3 is 15 residues. CDR3 bases: TGTGCCAGCAGCTTAGGTGCTCCGTCTATCTATGGCTACACCTTC. This sequence encodes CASSLGAPSIYGYTF.

This clone showed up just a few times. V gene TRBV7-3 combines with J gene TRBJ2-3; D is perhaps TRBD1 (5 bases). The length of the CDR3 is 16 residues. The ends were cut back, 2 bases at V and 1 base at J, with 13 bases in the middle. In germline, CDR1 is SGHTA, CDR2 FQGTGA. This chain's CDR3 is CASSLQGRVGTDTQYF. The CDR3 DNA is TGTGCCAGCAGCTTACAGGGAAGGGTTGGCACAGATACGCAGTATTTT.

The V gene is TRBV27, the J gene TRBJ1-2; 7 nucleotides agree with TRBD1. Trimming cost V 3 bases and J 5 bases; bases outside gene matches: 6. CDR1 MNHEY and CDR2 SMNVEV come from the germline V gene (reference sequence). The CDR3 extends over 14 amino acids. Here the CDR3 reads CASSLGDSWYGYTF. Written as DNA, the CDR3 is TGTGCCAGCAGTTTGGGGGACAGTTGGTATGGCTACACCTTC.

The CDR3: CASSVQEGAGTQYF. CDR3 DNA: TGTGCCAGCAGCGTACAAGAGGGCGCGGGGACCCAGTACTTC. The genes are TRBV9 and TRBJ2-5; D perhaps matches TRBD2 (5 bases). V was pared by 1 base and J by 7 bases, with 14 bases between. The CDR3 has 14 residues. Germline V gene sequence: CDR1 SGDLS, CDR2 YYNGEE.

The chain carries TRBV18 and TRBJ2-5, with 9 positions matching TRBD1. The J call may not be correct, given that the DNA end is closer to TRBJ2-7. Looked up from germline, CDR1 is KGHSH and CDR2 is LQKENI. This CDR3 comprises 14 residues. Written as DNA, the CDR3 is TGTGCCAGCTCCCCTAAGACAGGGGGGGACGAGCAGTACTTC. Protein sequence: CASSPKTGGDEQYF.

The chain combines TRBV28 with TRBJ2-4; D might be TRBD1 (6 bases). The V gene's germline CDR1 is MDHEN and CDR2 SYDVKM. V lost 3 bases, J lost 11 bases, and 8 bases lay in between. The CDR3 loop spans 11 amino acids. CDR3 nucleotide sequence: TGTGCCAGCAGTTTTGAGGGGGTTCAGTACTTC. It is translated as CASSFEGVQYF. Filled out from reference TRBV28 and TRBJ2-4, the complete variable domain reads DVKVTQSSRYLVKRTGEKVFLECVQDMDHENMFWYRQDPGLGLRLIYFSYDVKMKEKGDIPEGYSVSREKKERFSLILESASTNQTSMYLCASSFEGVQYFGAGTRLSVL.

This clone was found a few times. The J gene is TRBJ1-4, the V gene TRBV7-6, with a tentative D call TRBD1 (6 bases). Between the trimmed V and J ends, which lost 0 bases and 5 bases, there was a span of 7 bases. Germline V gives CDR1 SGHVS, CDR2 FNYEAQ. The CDR3 covers 14 residues. The chain's CDR3 is CASSLAGANEKLFF. CDR3 nucleotide sequence: TGTGCCAGCAGCTTAGCGGGGGCGAATGAAAAACTGTTTTTT.

This clone was picked up one time. The chain uses TRBV6-1 and TRBJ2-7; D may be TRBD2 (6 bases). CDR3 length: 13 residues. Germline V lookup: CDR1 MNHNS, CDR2 SASEGT. Trimming removed 7 bases from V and 0 bases from J, with 10 bases in between. CDR3 protein: CASMGTFSYEQYF. The DNA of the CDR3 is TGTGCCAGCATGGGGACTTTCTCCTACGAGCAGTACTTC.

This clone has only a few counts. The chain uses TRBV2 and TRBJ1-5; 8 bases are a match to TRBD1. V was clipped by 6 bases and J by 6 bases; unmatched bases: 10. This CDR3 contains 15 residues. The germline V gene encodes CDR1 SNHLY and CDR2 FYNNEI. The CDR3 loop is CASREETGAGQPQHF. For the CDR3, the DNA is TGTGCCAGCAGGGAGGAGACAGGGGCAGGTCAGCCCCAGCATTTT.

This clone was seen more than once but under ten times. This chain uses TRBV4-1 with TRBJ1-1, with D perhaps matching TRBD1 (6 bases). The ends were cut back, 5 bases at V and 2 bases at J, with 18 bases in the middle. This CDR3 contains 16 residues. CDR1 and CDR2 (germline): MGHRA, YSYEKL. The CDR3 bases are TGCGCCAGCAGCGGCGACAGGAAGAGACGAAACACTGAAGCTTTCTTT. It yields the protein CASSGDRKRRNTEAFF.

The chain employs TRBV7-2 and TRBJ1-1; D might be TRBD1 (6 bases). Looked up from germline, CDR1 is SGHTA and CDR2 is FQGNSA. The CDR3 sequence is 16 residues long. Trimming took off 1 base at V and 3 bases at J, with 15 bases between the two ends. The CDR3 nucleotides read TGTGCCAGCAGCTTAGTATGGGGGCAGATGGACACTGAAGCTTTCTTT. Amino acid sequence: CASSLVWGQMDTEAFF.

Only a few counts were recorded for this clone. The V call is TRBV2, the J call TRBJ2-1, with 9 bases that match TRBD2. The CDR3 consists of 14 residues. Germline assignment: CDR1 SNHLY and CDR2 FYNNEI. J lost 5 bases, V lost 4 bases, and 3 bases had no gene match. CDR3 nucleotide sequence: TGTGCCAGCAGTGCGGCGGGGGGGGACAATGAGCAGTTCTTC. It translates to CASSAAGGDNEQFF.

The chain couples TRBV27 to TRBJ2-2, with D uncertain. V was pared by 7 bases and J by 8 bases, with 17 bases between. The CDR3 totals 14 residues. The V gene's germline CDR1 is MNHEY and CDR2 SMNVEV (reference sequence). This CDR3 reads CASTSAFTPGELFF. CDR3 DNA sequence: TGTGCCAGCACCTCCGCCTTTACTCCGGGGGAGCTGTTTTTT.

This chain uses TRBV5-1 with TRBJ1-1, with unresolved D. The CDR3 length is 14 residues. V lost 1 base and J lost 1, with 8 bases in between. The V gene's germline CDR1 is SGHRS and CDR2 YFSETQ. The CDR3 is CASSLYSQNTEAFF. The DNA of the CDR3 is TGCGCCAGCAGCTTGTATAGCCAGAACACTGAAGCTTTCTTT.

The chain has TRBV10-3 and TRBJ1-5; D is possibly TRBD1 (6 bases). There are 15 residues in the CDR3. In germline, CDR1 is ENHRY, CDR2 SYGVKD. Trimming stripped 0 bases from V and 7 bases from J, with 13 bases between. The CDR3 DNA reads as TGTGCCATCAGTGAGTCGAGGGCAGGGGAACAGCCCCAGCATTTT. Translating gives CAISESRAGEQPQHF.

This chain links TRBV6-5 with TRBJ2-1, with TRBD2 matching 14 bases. In germline, CDR1 is MNHEY, CDR2 SVGAGI. CDR3 length: 16 residues. The V and J ends lost 2 bases and 6 bases, in that order; junction bases with no gene match: 3. The CDR3 sequence: CASSYTGLAGANEQFF. CDR3 sequence (DNA): TGTGCCAGCAGTTACACGGGACTAGCGGGGGCCAATGAGCAGTTCTTC.

The rearrangement uses TRBV4-1 and TRBJ2-5; D gene uncertain. The closer fit of TRBJ2-7 to the DNA end suggests the J call may be wrong. Germline CDR1 MGHRA, CDR2 YSYEKL. There are 13 residues in the CDR3. This CDR3 reads CASSREAPYEQYF. The CDR3 bases are TGCGCCAGCAGCAGAGAAGCCCCCTACGAGCAGTACTTC.

This sequence joins TRBV5-1 and TRBJ1-3; tentative D call: TRBD1 (5 bases). There are 17 residues in the CDR3. The germline V gene has CDR1 SGHRS and CDR2 YFSETQ. The ends were cut back, 2 bases at V and 2 bases at J, with 17 bases in the middle. CDR3 DNA: TGCGCCAGCAGCTTTACCCCGACAGATAGGACTGGAAACACCATATATTTT. Residues: CASSFTPTDRTGNTIYF.

This chain uses TRBV6-5 with TRBJ1-4; 8 bases align to TRBD1. The CDR3 spans 15 residues. J gave up 8 bases and V 6 bases, and 11 bases lay outside the gene matches. Germline V CDR1 and CDR2: MNHEY, SVGAGI. The CDR3 sequence is CASRSAGGAEEKLFF. DNA for the CDR3: TGTGCCAGCAGGTCCGCAGGGGGCGCCGAAGAAAAACTGTTTTTT.

The gene calls are TRBV6-1 and TRBJ1-6, with TRBD1 matching 7 bases. The CDR3 loop spans 15 amino acids. CDR1 and CDR2 from the germline V gene are MNHNS and SASEGT. J was trimmed by 6 bases and V by 6 bases; bases with no gene match: 8. CDR3 coding DNA: TGTGCCAGCAGGCCGGGACAGCGAACTAATTCACCCCTCCACTTT. Amino acid sequence: CASRPGQRTNSPLHF.

The chain combines TRBV5-1 with TRBJ2-3; 14 bases map to TRBD2. Germline V lookup: CDR1 SGHRS, CDR2 YFSETQ. There are 17 residues in the CDR3. The trim removed 6 bases at V and 2 bases at J, leaving 8 bases unmatched. CDR3 sequence (DNA): TGCGCCAGCACCAGGACTAGCGGGGGGCGGTTCACAGATACGCAGTATTTT. Translating it yields CASTRTSGGRFTDTQYF.

This clone occurred many times. Here the CDR3 DNA reads TGTGCCAGCATTACCGGGACAGGGGTCGGGGAGCAGTACTTC. Protein: CASITGTGVGEQYF. This sequence joins TRBV6-1 and TRBJ2-7, with 10 bases matching TRBD1. The junction had 10 bases not matched to a gene; V was cut back by 7 bases and J by 7 bases. This CDR3 contains 14 residues. CDR1 MNHNS and CDR2 SASEGT come from the germline V gene.

The V gene is TRBV28, the J gene TRBJ2-1; possible D gene TRBD1, 5 bases. The CDR3 length is 19 residues. Per the germline V gene, CDR1 is MDHEN and CDR2 is SYDVKM. V was shortened by 1 base and J by 4 bases, with 23 bases between the two germline ends. CDR3 in DNA: TGTGCCAGCAGTTTATCTGCAGTTGGGGTGGACACTAAATACAATGAGCAGTTCTTC. Translated, it gives CASSLSAVGVDTKYNEQFF.

This chain connects TRBV7-9 to TRBJ2-7; unclear D gene. Trimming cost V 4 bases and J 10 bases, with 20 bases left between them. The CDR3 spans 14 residues. Germline CDR1 and CDR2: SEHNR and FQNEAQ (reference sequence). The CDR3 protein is CASSSHGSGSRQYF. The DNA for the CDR3 is TGTGCCAGCAGCTCCCACGGGTCCGGATCTCGCCAGTACTTC.

As to this clone: At one end the junction does not follow the germline gene, possibly because of a read error. The rearrangement uses TRBV5-6 and TRBJ1-4; 9 nucleotides agree with TRBD1. CDR1 is SGHDT, CDR2 YYEEEE, per germline. CDR3 length equals 16 residues. CDR3 nucleotides: TGTGCCAGCAGCCGGAACCTCGGACAGGGGAATGAAGAACTGTTTTTT. Its translation: CASSRNLGQGNEELFF.

The chain recombines TRBV29-1 with TRBJ1-2; the match to TRBD1 covers 9 bases. CDR1 is SQVTM, CDR2 ANQGSEA, per germline. The CDR3 is 14 residues long. The V gene end was trimmed by 6 bases and the J gene end by 7 bases; junction bases not matched to a gene: 12. The CDR3 loop reads CSVAGDRELGGYTF. In DNA, the CDR3 is TGCAGCGTCGCCGGGGACAGGGAGTTAGGTGGCTACACCTTC.